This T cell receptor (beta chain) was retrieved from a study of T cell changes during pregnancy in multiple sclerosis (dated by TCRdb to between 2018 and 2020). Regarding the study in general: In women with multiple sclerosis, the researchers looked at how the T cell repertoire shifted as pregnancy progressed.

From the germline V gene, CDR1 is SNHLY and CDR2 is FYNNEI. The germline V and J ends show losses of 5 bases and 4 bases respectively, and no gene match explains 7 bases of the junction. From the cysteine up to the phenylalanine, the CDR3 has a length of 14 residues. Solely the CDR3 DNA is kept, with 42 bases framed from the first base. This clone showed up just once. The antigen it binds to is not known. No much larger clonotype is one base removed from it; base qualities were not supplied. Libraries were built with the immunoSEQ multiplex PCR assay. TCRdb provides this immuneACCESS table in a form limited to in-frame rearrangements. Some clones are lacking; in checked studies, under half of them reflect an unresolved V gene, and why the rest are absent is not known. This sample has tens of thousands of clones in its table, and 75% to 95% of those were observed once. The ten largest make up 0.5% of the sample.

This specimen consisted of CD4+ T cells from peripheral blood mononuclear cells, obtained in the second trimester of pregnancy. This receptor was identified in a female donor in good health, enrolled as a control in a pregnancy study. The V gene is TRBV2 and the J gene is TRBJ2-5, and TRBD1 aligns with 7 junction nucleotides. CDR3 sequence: CASSPTGQGETQYF. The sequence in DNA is TGTGCCAGCAGTCCGACAGGGCAAGGAGAGACCCAGTACTTC.